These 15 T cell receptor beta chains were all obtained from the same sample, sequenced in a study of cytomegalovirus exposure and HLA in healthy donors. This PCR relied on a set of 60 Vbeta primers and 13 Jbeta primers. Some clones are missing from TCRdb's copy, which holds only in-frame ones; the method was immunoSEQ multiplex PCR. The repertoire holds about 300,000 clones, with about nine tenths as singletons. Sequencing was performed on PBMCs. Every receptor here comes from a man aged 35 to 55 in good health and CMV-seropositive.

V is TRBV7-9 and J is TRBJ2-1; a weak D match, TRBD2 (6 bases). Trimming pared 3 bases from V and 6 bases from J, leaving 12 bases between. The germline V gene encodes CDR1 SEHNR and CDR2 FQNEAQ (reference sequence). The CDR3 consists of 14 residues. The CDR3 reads CASSFSGTPNEQFF. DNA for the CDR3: TGTGCCAGCAGCTTTTCTGGGACTCCCAATGAGCAGTTCTTC. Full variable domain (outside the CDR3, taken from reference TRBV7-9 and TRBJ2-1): DTGVSQNPRHKITKRGQNVTFRCDPISEHNRLYWYRQTLGQGPEFLTYFQNEAQLEKSRLLSDRFSAERPKGSFSTLEIQRTEQGDSAMYLCASSFSGTPNEQFFGPGTRLTVL.

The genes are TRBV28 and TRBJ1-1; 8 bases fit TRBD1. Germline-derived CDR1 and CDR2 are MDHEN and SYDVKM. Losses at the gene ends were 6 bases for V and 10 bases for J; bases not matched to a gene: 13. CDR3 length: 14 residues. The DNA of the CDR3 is TGTGCCAGCAGCGTGACAGGGGTCCTGGTAGCAGCTTTCTTT. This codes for CASSVTGVLVAAFF.

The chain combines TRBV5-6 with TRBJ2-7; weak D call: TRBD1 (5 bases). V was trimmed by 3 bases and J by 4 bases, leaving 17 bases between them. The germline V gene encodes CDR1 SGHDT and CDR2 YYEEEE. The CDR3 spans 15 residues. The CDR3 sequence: CASSSGPSGAYEQYF. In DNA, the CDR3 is TGTGCCAGCAGCTCCGGGCCGAGTGGGGCATACGAGCAGTACTTC.

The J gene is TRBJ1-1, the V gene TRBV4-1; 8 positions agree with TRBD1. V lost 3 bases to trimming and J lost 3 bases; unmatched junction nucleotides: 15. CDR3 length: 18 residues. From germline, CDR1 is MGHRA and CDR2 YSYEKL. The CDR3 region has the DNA TGCGCCAGCAGCCAGCCTCCAGCGCGGGCAGGGGGCGACACTGAAGCTTTCTTT. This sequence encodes CASSQPPARAGGDTEAFF.

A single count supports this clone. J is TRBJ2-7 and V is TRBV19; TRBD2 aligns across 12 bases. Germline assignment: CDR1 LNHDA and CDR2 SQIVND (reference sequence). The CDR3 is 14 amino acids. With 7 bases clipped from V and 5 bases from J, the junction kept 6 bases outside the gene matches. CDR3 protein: CASTRLAGVHEQYF. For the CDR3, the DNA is TGTGCCAGTACCAGACTAGCGGGAGTACACGAGCAGTACTTC.

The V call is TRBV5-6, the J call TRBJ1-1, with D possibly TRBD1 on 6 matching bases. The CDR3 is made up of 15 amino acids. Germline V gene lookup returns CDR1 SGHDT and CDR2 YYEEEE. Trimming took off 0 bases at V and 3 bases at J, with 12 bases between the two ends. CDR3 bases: TGTGCCAGCAGCTTGGAACAGGGTCGGGACACTGAAGCTTTCTTT. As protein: CASSLEQGRDTEAFF.

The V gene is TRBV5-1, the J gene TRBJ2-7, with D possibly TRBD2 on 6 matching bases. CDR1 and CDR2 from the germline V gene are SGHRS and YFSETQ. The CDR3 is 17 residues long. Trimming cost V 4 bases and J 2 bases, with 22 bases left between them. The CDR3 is CASSTSPIAERTYEQYF. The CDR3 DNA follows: TGCGCCAGCAGCACCTCGCCCATAGCGGAGCGGACCTACGAGCAGTACTTC.

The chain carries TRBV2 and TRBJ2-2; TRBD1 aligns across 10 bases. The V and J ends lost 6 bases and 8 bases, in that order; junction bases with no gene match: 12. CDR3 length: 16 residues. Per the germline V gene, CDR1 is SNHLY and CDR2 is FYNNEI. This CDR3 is CASSLDRGRRPGELFF. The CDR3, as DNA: TGTGCCAGCAGCCTTGACAGGGGGCGGCGGCCGGGGGAGCTGTTTTTT. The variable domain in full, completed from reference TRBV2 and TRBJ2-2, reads EPEVTQTPSHQVTQMGQEVILRCVPISNHLYFYWYRQILGQKVEFLVSFYNNEISEKSEIFDDQFSVERPDGSNFTLKIRSTKLEDSAMYFCASSLDRGRRPGELFFGEGSRLTVL.

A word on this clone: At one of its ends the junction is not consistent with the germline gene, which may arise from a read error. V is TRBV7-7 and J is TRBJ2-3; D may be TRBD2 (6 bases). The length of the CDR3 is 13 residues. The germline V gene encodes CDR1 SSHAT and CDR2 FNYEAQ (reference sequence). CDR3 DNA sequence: TGTGCTAGCAGCCTGGGACTTGTAGATACGCAGTATTTT. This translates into CASSLGLVDTQYF.

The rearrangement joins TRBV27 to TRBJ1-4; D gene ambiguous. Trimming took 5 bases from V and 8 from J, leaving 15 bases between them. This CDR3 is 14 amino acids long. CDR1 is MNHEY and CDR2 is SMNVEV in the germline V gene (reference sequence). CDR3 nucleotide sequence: TGTGCCAGCAGTCAAGGGCCCGGGAACGAAAAACTGTTTTTT. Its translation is CASSQGPGNEKLFF.

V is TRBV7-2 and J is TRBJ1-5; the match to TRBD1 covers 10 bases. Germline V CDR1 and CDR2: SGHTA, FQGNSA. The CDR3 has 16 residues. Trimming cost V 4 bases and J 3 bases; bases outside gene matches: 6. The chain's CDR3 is CASSSRDRGFNQPQHF. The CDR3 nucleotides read TGTGCCAGCAGCTCCCGGGACAGGGGATTCAATCAGCCCCAGCATTTT.

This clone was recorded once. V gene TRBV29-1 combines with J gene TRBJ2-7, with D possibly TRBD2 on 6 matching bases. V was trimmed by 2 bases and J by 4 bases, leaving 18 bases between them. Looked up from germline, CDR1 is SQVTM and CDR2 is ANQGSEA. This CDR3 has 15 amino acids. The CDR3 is CSVEYAGKVSYEQYF. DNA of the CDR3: TGCAGCGTTGAATACGCGGGAAAGGTTTCTTACGAGCAGTACTTC.

For the CDR3, the DNA is TGTGCCAGCAGCAGAACAAGCAATCAGCCCCAGCATTTT. Amino acid sequence: CASSRTSNQPQHF. V usage is TRBV5-5 and J usage is TRBJ1-5, with unresolved D. Germline V CDR1 and CDR2: SGHKS, YYEKEE (reference sequence). The CDR3 sequence is 13 residues long. Trimming took 4 bases from V and 1 from J, leaving 6 bases between them.

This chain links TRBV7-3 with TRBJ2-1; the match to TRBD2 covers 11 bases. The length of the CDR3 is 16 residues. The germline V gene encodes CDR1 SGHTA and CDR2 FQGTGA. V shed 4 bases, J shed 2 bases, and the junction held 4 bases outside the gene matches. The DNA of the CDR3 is TGTGCCAGCAGCTCGGGACTAGCGGAAGCCTACAATGAGCAGTTCTTC. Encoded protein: CASSSGLAEAYNEQFF.

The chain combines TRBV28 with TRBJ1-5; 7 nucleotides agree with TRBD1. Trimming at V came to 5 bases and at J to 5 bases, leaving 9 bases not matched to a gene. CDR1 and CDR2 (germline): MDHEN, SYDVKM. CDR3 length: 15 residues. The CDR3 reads CASSTGTAIHQPQHF. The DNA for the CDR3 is TGTGCCAGCAGTACCGGGACAGCCATTCATCAGCCCCAGCATTTT.